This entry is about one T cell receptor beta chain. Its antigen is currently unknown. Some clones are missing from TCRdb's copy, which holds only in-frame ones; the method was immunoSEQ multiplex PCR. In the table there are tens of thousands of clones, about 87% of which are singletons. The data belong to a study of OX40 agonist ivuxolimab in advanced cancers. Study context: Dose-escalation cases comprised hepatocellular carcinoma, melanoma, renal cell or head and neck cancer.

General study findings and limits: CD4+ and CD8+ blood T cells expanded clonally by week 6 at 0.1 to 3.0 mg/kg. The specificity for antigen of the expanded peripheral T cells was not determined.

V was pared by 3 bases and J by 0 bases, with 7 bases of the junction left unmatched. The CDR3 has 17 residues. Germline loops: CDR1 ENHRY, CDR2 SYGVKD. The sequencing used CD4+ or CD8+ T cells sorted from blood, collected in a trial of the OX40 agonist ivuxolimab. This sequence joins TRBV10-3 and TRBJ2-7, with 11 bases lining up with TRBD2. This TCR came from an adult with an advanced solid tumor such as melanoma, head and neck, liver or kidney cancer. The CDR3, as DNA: TGTGCCATCAGTGAACCGTCTAGCGGGAGGACCTCCTACGAGCAGTACTTC. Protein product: CAISEPSSGRTSYEQYF.